Listed below are T cell receptor beta chains from one sample, sequenced in a study of identical twins. TCRdb re-derived calls from the 5' RACE reads in MiXCR, one entry per CDR3 protein. The data contain 250,000 or so distinct CDR3 sequences, 7.5% of them singletons. These data also formed part of another study, on yellow fever vaccine responses in identical twins.

Sequencing used CD8+ T cells sorted from blood. The receptors shown here come from a woman younger than 35 in good health. The conserved cysteine and the conserved F or W are not part of the CDR3 here.

cdr3_length j_call v_call cdr3_aa
10 TRBJ1-2 TRBV7-9 ASPSPFGGYT
13 TRBJ2-1 TRBV7-3 ASSSPGTPNNEQF
11 TRBJ2-3 TRBV9 ASSVGYTDTQY
12 TRBJ2-2 TRBV4-1 ASSPRLGTGELF
14 TRBJ1-2 TRBV27 ASGLNAMGLRYGYT
14 TRBJ2-3 TRBV27 ASSLLAGGLGDTQY
14 TRBJ2-2 TRBV28 ASSLEDRGRAGELF
15 TRBJ2-7 TRBV7-9 ASSSEDSPEMGYEQY
12 TRBJ1-2 TRBV27 ASSPTEFNYGYT
12 TRBJ1-5 TRBV10-2 ASRPTGAGQPQH
13 TRBJ2-3 TRBV28 ASSPGQTYTDTQY
13 TRBJ2-3 TRBV7-7 ASSLEGPGSDTQY
13 TRBJ1-1 TRBV15 ATSRDQGGDGEAF
20 TRBJ2-1 TRBV3-1 ASSQVGYLPSGRSDSYNEQF
14 TRBJ2-1 TRBV15 ATSRAGSTSNYEQF
12 TRBJ2-5 TRBV5-5 ASSSGGLRETQY
12 TRBJ2-7 TRBV4-1 ASSHVAEEYEQY
13 TRBJ2-3 TRBV28 ASTPWDRVTDTQY
13 TRBJ2-1 TRBV20-1 SAPLTGQDHNEQF
10 TRBJ2-7 TRBV27 ASSSPSGEQY